This entry lists 29 T cell receptor beta chains sequenced from one sample in a study of regulatory T cells in long-lasting Graves disease. Specified time point: newly diagnosed GD, antithyroid drugs for less than 3 months. PBMC-extracted RNA yielded the TCR library. Both iRepertoire HTBI primers and Arm-PCR of CDR3 regions were used to build the TCR beta libraries. One entry per CDR3 protein, called by TCRdb with MiXCR from the multiplex PCR reads. The table lists about 540,000 distinct CDR3 sequences, roughly 14% of them singletons. Separately, the same data were catalogued under a study of T cells in Graves' hyperthyroidism and ophthalmopathy.

The sequences come from peripheral blood mononuclear cells (PBMCs), collected at new diagnosis, from a patient treated with antithyroid drugs. These receptors all stem from a man aged 25 to 45 with Graves disease.

This clonotype has more than one count but fewer than ten. The rearrangement links TRBV5-8 to TRBJ1-4, with TRBD1 identical over 8 bases. Germline values: CDR1 SGHTS, CDR2 YDEGEE. Losses at the gene ends were 0 bases for V and 0 bases for J; bases not matched to a gene: 4. The CDR3 sequence is 17 residues long. In nucleotides, the CDR3 is TGTGCCAGCAGCTTGGGACAGGGGACCCCAACTAATGAAAAACTGTTTTTT. Translating gives CASSLGQGTPTNEKLFF. Combining the CDR3 with reference TRBV5-8 and TRBJ1-4 gives the whole variable domain EAGVTQSPTHLIKTRGQQATLRCSPISGHTSVYWYQQALGLGLQFLLWYDEGEERNRGNFPPRFSGRQFPNYSSELNVNALELEDSALYLCASSLGQGTPTNEKLFFGSGTQLSVL.

This clonotype was picked up many times. J is TRBJ1-2 and V is TRBV3-1; 7 nucleotides match TRBD1. Trimming removed 1 base from V and 8 bases from J; junction bases left unmatched: 4. This CDR3 comprises 13 residues. Germline CDR1 reads LGHDT; CDR2 reads YNNKEL (reference sequence). The CDR3 region is CASSQGQGSGYTF. In DNA, the CDR3 is TGTGCCAGCAGCCAAGGACAGGGTAGCGGCTACACCTTC.

A few counts support this clonotype. The chain couples TRBV5-4 to TRBJ2-5; D unclear. CDR3 length equals 13 residues. Trimming stripped 2 bases from V and 7 bases from J, with 12 bases between. Germline lookup yields CDR1 SGHNT and CDR2 YYREEE (reference sequence). In DNA form, the CDR3 reads TGTGCCAGCAGCTTCTCCGGCGGCGCGACCCAGTACTTC. Encoded protein: CASSFSGGATQYF.

This clonotype has at least ten counts. The V gene is TRBV5-1, the J gene TRBJ1-3; 7 bases fit TRBD1. CDR1 and CDR2 from the germline V gene are SGHRS and YFSETQ. The CDR3 length is 15 residues. J was trimmed by 3 bases and V by 0 bases; bases with no gene match: 3. The CDR3: CASSLDPGGGNTIYF. The CDR3 bases are TGCGCCAGCAGCTTGGATCCAGGGGGTGGAAACACCATATATTTT. Full variable domain (outside the CDR3, taken from reference TRBV5-1 and TRBJ1-3): KAGVTQTPRYLIKTRGQQVTLSCSPISGHRSVSWYQQTPGQGLQFLFEYFSETQRNKGNFPGRFSGRQFSNSRSEMNVSTLELGDSALYLCASSLDPGGGNTIYFGEGSWLTVV.

This clonotype was detected ten times or more. The rearrangement joins TRBV2 to TRBJ2-7, with D unresolved. The ends were cut back, 0 bases at V and 0 bases at J, with 15 bases in the middle. The CDR3 length is 17 residues. Looked up from germline, CDR1 is SNHLY and CDR2 is FYNNEI. Here the CDR3 DNA reads TGTGCCAGCAGTGAAGCGCTAGGCAGGCCCAGCTCCTACGAGCAGTACTTC. Translating it yields CASSEALGRPSSYEQYF.

This clonotype showed up many times. The chain recombines TRBV20-1 with TRBJ2-1, with 8 bases identical to TRBD2. CDR3 length: 14 amino acids. The germline CDR1 and CDR2 sequences are DFQATT and SNEGSKA (reference sequence). After removal of 5 bases from V and 7 bases from J, the junction contained 10 bases not matched to a gene. The CDR3 loop reads CSAVTSGIGNEQFF. The CDR3 coding sequence is TGCAGTGCTGTTACTAGCGGTATAGGGAATGAGCAGTTCTTC.

This clonotype has at least ten counts. This chain connects TRBV20-1 to TRBJ2-7, with D unresolved. V lost 4 bases and J lost 5, with 12 bases in between. The V gene's germline CDR1 is DFQATT and CDR2 SNEGSKA (reference sequence). This CDR3 has 12 residues. In nucleotides, the CDR3 is TGCAGTGCTAAGAGTGGCCCCCACGAGCAGTACTTC. Translating gives CSAKSGPHEQYF.

Many counts were recorded for this clonotype. One junction end disagrees with the germline gene, perhaps due to a read error. The CDR3 nucleotides read TGTGCCAGCACTTACTCGATATACGGTGGGACTCACGAGCAGTACTTC. Residues: CASTYSIYGGTHEQYF. V and J are TRBV6-2 or TRBV6-3 and TRBJ2-7; D may be TRBD2 (6 bases). Germline lookup yields CDR1 MNHEY and CDR2 SVGEGT. The CDR3 length is 16 residues.

This clonotype was picked up a small number of times. The chain joins TRBV5-1 to TRBJ1-1, with TRBD1 as a possible D gene (6 bases). Trimming took 6 bases from V and 0 from J, leaving 12 bases between them. This CDR3 has 14 residues. The V gene's germline CDR1 is SGHRS and CDR2 YFSETQ. The DNA for the CDR3 is TGCGCCAGCAATTTTGGACAGTTGAACACTGAAGCTTTCTTT. This codes for CASNFGQLNTEAFF.

This clonotype was counted ten times or more. This chain links TRBV11-2 with TRBJ2-3; D is undetermined. The CDR3 consists of 13 residues. V lost 0 bases and J lost 4, with 5 bases in between. CDR1 is SGHAT, CDR2 FQNNGV, per germline. The CDR3 here is CASSLEAPDTQYF. CDR3 nucleotide sequence: TGTGCCAGCAGCTTAGAAGCTCCAGATACGCAGTATTTT. Variable domain in full (rest from reference TRBV11-2 and TRBJ2-3): EAGVAQSPRYKIIEKRQSVAFWCNPISGHATLYWYQQILGQGPKLLIQFQNNGVVDDSQLPKDRFSAERLKGVDSTLKIQPAKLEDSAVYLCASSLEAPDTQYFGPGTRLTVL.

This clonotype has a handful of counts. The chain carries TRBV3-1 and TRBJ2-1; perhaps TRBD2 as D (6 bases). The germline V and J ends were trimmed by 0 bases and 4 bases, with 13 bases remaining between them. Germline lookup yields CDR1 LGHDT and CDR2 YNNKEL (reference sequence). CDR3 length: 16 amino acids. DNA of the CDR3: TGTGCCAGCAGCCAAGAGGAGGGAAGCGTTTACAATGAGCAGTTCTTC. This translates into CASSQEEGSVYNEQFF.

This clonotype was picked up many times. The rearrangement joins TRBV7-2 to TRBJ2-5; TRBD2 aligns across 8 bases. The CDR3 extends over 16 amino acids. The germline CDR1 and CDR2 sequences are SGHTA and FQGNSA. The trim removed 4 bases at V and 5 bases at J, leaving 12 bases unmatched. The DNA of the CDR3 is TGTGCCAGCAGCTCGTCAGGAGCGGGAGTTCGGGAGACCCAGTACTTC. This sequence encodes CASSSSGAGVRETQYF.

The chain is built from TRBV19 and TRBJ2-2; 8 bases align to TRBD1. CDR3 size: 12 residues. Germline CDR1 reads LNHDA; CDR2 reads SQIVND (reference sequence). V gave up 9 bases and J gave up 7 bases; unmatched junction bases: 4. The DNA of the CDR3 is TGTGCCAGCAGGGGGCCAGGCGGGGAGCTGTTTTTT. This encodes CASRGPGGELFF.

This chain links TRBV27 with TRBJ2-3; 8 bases line up with TRBD2. V lost 2 bases to trimming and J lost 4 bases; unmatched junction nucleotides: 11. Germline V gene data show CDR1 as MNHEY and CDR2 as SMNVEV (reference sequence). CDR3 length equals 17 residues. As DNA, the CDR3 is TGTGCCAGCAGTTTACGTTTTCAGGCGGGAGGCCCAGATACGCAGTATTTT. It is translated as CASSLRFQAGGPDTQYF.

This clonotype was picked up many times. The J gene is TRBJ2-3, the V gene TRBV20-1; D not resolved. The germline V gene encodes CDR1 DFQATT and CDR2 SNEGSKA (reference sequence). Trimming stripped 3 bases from V and 2 bases from J, with 9 bases between. The length of the CDR3 is 13 residues. The CDR3 reads CSARRQVTDTQYF. CDR3 DNA sequence: TGCAGTGCTAGGCGACAAGTCACAGATACGCAGTATTTT.

This clonotype was counted at least ten times. The V gene is TRBV24-1, the J gene TRBJ2-1; tentatively, D is TRBD2 (5 bases). This CDR3 is 16 amino acids long. Germline V gene data show CDR1 as KGHDR and CDR2 as SFDVKD. V was pared by 0 bases and J by 0 bases, with 8 bases between. CDR3 sequence: CATSDLLGGSYNEQFF. The CDR3 nucleotides read TGTGCCACCAGTGATTTGCTAGGAGGCTCCTACAATGAGCAGTTCTTC.

About this clonotype itself: Given a far larger clone just one base away, this is likely a sequencing read error. The chain combines TRBV25-1 with TRBJ2-7; possibly TRBD1 for D (6 bases). Trimming left V 5 bases short and J 5 bases short, with 10 bases between. CDR1 MGHDK and CDR2 SYGVNS come from the germline V gene. This CDR3 region has 12 residues. The CDR3 loop reads CASSLQGNEQYF. The CDR3 DNA follows: TGTGCCAGCAGTCTACAGGGTAACGAGCAGTACTTC.

This clonotype was recorded at least ten times. The chain recombines TRBV6-5 with TRBJ1-2, with TRBD1 matching 9 bases. The CDR3 totals 16 residues. V was clipped by 2 bases and J by 8 bases; unmatched bases: 12. Germline V gene lookup returns CDR1 MNHEY and CDR2 SVGAGI. The CDR3 reads CASSYIQGASNWGYTF. The CDR3 DNA follows: TGTGCCAGCAGTTACATACAGGGGGCGTCAAACTGGGGCTACACCTTC.

This clonotype has ten or more counts. V and J are TRBV20-1 and TRBJ2-1; D uncertain. Germline CDR1 is DFQATT and CDR2 is SNEGSKA (reference sequence). The CDR3 has 15 amino acids. Trimming cost V 1 base and J 0 bases, with 10 bases left between them. The CDR3: CSARGLSNSYNEQFF. In nucleotides, the CDR3 is TGCAGTGCTAGAGGACTCTCAAACTCCTACAATGAGCAGTTCTTC.

In its sample, this clonotype was seen many times. The J gene is TRBJ1-2, the V gene TRBV29-1; D uncertain. The CDR3 runs to 12 residues. Trimming removed 6 bases at V and 0 bases at J, with 8 bases between. CDR1 is SQVTM and CDR2 is ANQGSEA in the germline V gene. The CDR3 DNA reads as TGCAGCGTGACGTCAGCTAACTATGGCTACACCTTC. Protein product: CSVTSANYGYTF. Combining the CDR3 with reference TRBV29-1 and TRBJ1-2 gives the whole variable domain SAVISQKPSRDICQRGTSLTIQCQVDSQVTMMFWYRQQPGQSLTLIATANQGSEATYESGFVIDKFPISRPNLTFSTLTVSNMSPEDSSIYLCSVTSANYGYTFGSGTRLTVV.

This clonotype has at least ten counts. The chain has TRBV18 and TRBJ2-1; tentatively, D is TRBD1 or TRBD2 (6 bases each). V lost 2 bases, J lost 8 bases, and 13 bases lay in between. The CDR3 has 14 residues. CDR1 and CDR2 (germline): KGHSH, LQKENI. CDR3: CASSPNSGEDEQFF. The CDR3 DNA sequence: TGTGCCAGCTCACCAAATTCAGGGGAGGATGAGCAGTTCTTC.

This clonotype was counted between two and nine times. CDR3 region: CATSDFRETQYF. CDR3 nucleotides: TGTGCCACCAGTGATTTTAGGGAGACCCAGTACTTC. This chain links TRBV24-1 with TRBJ2-5; the D is unclear. The CDR3 runs to 12 residues. Between the trimmed V and J ends, which lost 1 base and 5 bases, there was a span of 4 bases. The V gene's germline CDR1 is KGHDR and CDR2 SFDVKD.

The chain recombines TRBV7-9 with TRBJ1-2, with D maybe TRBD1 (5 bases). CDR3 length equals 16 residues. CDR1 and CDR2 from the germline V gene are SEHNR and FQNEAQ (reference sequence). Trimming pared 1 base from V and 3 bases from J, leaving 15 bases between. This chain's CDR3 is CASSLVKTGTDYGYTF. CDR3 coding DNA: TGTGCCAGCAGCTTAGTGAAAACCGGGACGGACTATGGCTACACCTTC.

This clonotype occurred many times. The chain couples TRBV12-3 or TRBV12-4 to TRBJ1-5; D is perhaps TRBD1 (5 bases). The length of the CDR3 is 15 residues. Trimming shortened V by 5 bases and J by 4 bases, and 15 bases separated the two germline ends. The CDR3 DNA reads as TGTGCCAGCAGTCTAGAGGGACGAGGAAATCAGCCCCAGCATTTT. Translation gives CASSLEGRGNQPQHF.

The V gene is TRBV19, the J gene TRBJ2-1; a possible D gene is TRBD1 (6 bases). The CDR3 has 13 residues. CDR1 is LNHDA and CDR2 is SQIVND in the germline V gene (reference sequence). Trimming shortened V by 8 bases and J by 10 bases, and 18 bases separated the two germline ends. The CDR3 reads CASQHRVTTEQFF. The DNA for the CDR3 is TGTGCCAGTCAACACAGGGTTACTACGGAGCAGTTCTTC.

This chain joins TRBV18 and TRBJ1-5; a possible D gene is TRBD1 (6 bases). V lost 4 bases, J lost 4 bases, and 23 bases lay in between. The germline V gene has CDR1 KGHSH and CDR2 LQKENI. The CDR3 has 18 residues. The CDR3 is CASSQIQGGPGSNQPQHF. The DNA for the CDR3 is TGTGCCAGCTCACAGATACAGGGAGGCCCTGGATCTAATCAGCCCCAGCATTTT.

The chain couples TRBV25-1 to TRBJ1-1, with 7 bases identical to TRBD1. Germline values: CDR1 MGHDK, CDR2 SYGVNS. This CDR3 region has 15 residues. J lost 3 bases, V lost 4 bases, and 8 bases had no gene match. Here the CDR3 DNA reads TGTGCCAGCAGTGGTTTGAGGACAGGTTACACTGAAGCTTTCTTT. The encoded protein is CASSGLRTGYTEAFF. The full variable domain, its missing parts supplied by reference TRBV25-1 and TRBJ1-1, is EADIYQTPRYLVIGTGKKITLECSQTMGHDKMYWYQQDPGMELHLIHYSYGVNSTEKGDLSSESTVSRIRTEHFPLTLESARPSHTSQYLCASSGLRTGYTEAFFGQGTRLTVV.

This clonotype came up many times. This chain links TRBV11-2 with TRBJ1-2; D gene unclear. The CDR3 consists of 15 residues. The V gene's germline CDR1 is SGHAT and CDR2 FQNNGV. V was clipped by 6 bases and J by 2 bases, with 16 bases between them. The CDR3 is CASRRRQATNYGYTF. Here the CDR3 DNA reads TGTGCCAGCAGACGCCGGCAGGCGACCAACTATGGCTACACCTTC.

This clonotype has a handful of counts. The rearrangement links TRBV7-6 to TRBJ2-7, with TRBD2 matching 9 bases. The V segment lost 2 bases and the J segment 6 bases; nucleotides outside the gene matches: 2. Germline V gives CDR1 SGHVS, CDR2 FNYEAQ. The CDR3 is 13 residues long. CDR3 coding DNA: TGTGCCAGCAGCTTAAGCGGGGGGCTCGAGCAGTACTTC. This encodes CASSLSGGLEQYF.